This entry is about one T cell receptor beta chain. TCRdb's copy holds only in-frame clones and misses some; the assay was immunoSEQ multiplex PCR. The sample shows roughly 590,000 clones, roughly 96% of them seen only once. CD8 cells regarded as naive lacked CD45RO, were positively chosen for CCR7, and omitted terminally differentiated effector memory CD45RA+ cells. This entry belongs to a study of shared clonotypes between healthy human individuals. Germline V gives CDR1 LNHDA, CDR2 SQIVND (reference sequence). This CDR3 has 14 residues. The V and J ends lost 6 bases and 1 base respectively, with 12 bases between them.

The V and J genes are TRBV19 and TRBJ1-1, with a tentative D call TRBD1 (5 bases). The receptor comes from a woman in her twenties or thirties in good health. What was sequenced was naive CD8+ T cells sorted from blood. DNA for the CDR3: TGTGCCAGTAGCAAGGGACGGAGGAACACTGAAGCTTTCTTT. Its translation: CASSKGRRNTEAFF.